This T cell receptor (beta chain) was sequenced during a study of PD-L1 blockade in urothelial cancer. Study information: In 2014 therapy began: atezolizumab 1,200 mg intravenously every 3 weeks. When blood samples were assessed, the median T cell count was 120,000 to 150,000.

Time point noted: pretreatment peripheral blood. Synthetically made TCR analog templates were put into each PCR as spikes. Profiled with immunoSEQ multiplex PCR; TCRdb holds only in-frame clones, not every one. The table includes tens of thousands of clones, 87% detected once. The ends lost 6 bases at V and 4 bases at J; junction bases unmatched: 3. Germline V gene data show CDR1 as MNHNY and CDR2 as SVGAGI (reference sequence). The CDR3 runs 13 residues. The chain combines TRBV6-6 with TRBJ2-1, with 7 bases fitting TRBD2. The sequenced sample was PBMCs, obtained around atezolizumab (anti-PD-L1) treatment. The origin of this receptor is an older woman with urothelial cancer. Written as DNA, the CDR3 is TGTGCCAGCAGGGCGGGAGTATACAATGAGCAGTTCTTC. Residues: CASRAGVYNEQFF.